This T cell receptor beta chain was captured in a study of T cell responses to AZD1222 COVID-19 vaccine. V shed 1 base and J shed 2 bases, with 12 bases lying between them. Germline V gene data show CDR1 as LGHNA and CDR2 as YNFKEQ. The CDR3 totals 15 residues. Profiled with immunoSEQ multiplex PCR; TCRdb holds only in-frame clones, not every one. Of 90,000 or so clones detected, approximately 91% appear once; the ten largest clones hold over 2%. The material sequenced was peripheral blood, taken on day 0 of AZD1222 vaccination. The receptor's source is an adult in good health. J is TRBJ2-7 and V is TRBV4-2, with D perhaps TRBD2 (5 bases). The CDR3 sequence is CASSQGVLGTYEQYF. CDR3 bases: TGTGCCAGCAGCCAAGGGGTACTCGGGACCTACGAGCAGTACTTC.